A selection of T cell receptor beta chains follows, all from one sample in a study of shared T cell receptors in the human thymus. Sequencing was performed with immunoSEQ multiplex PCR; in TCRdb, only in-frame clones are kept and a portion is missing. The sample has some 700,000 clones, 85% to 90% seen once; the top ten hold approximately 0.011%. This sample was also put to use in a study of human thymus T cells.

The specimen sequenced was thymocytes. The receptors were gathered from a boy under two years old with a congenital heart defect. The CDR3 runs from the conserved cysteine through the conserved F or W. The D gene is left open where the match is weak. A row's size may be missing; if present it is once, few, many or a size class.

TRBJ1-2	-	once	TRBV6-6	TGTGCCAGCAGTTACTCGAGGCCTTCCGAGAACTATGGCTACACCTTC	CASSYSRPSENYGYTF
TRBJ2-3	TRBD1	-	TRBV25-1	TGTGCCAGCAGTGAAACGACCTCGCAGGGGGAAGTAGATACGCAGTATTTT	CASSETTSQGEVDTQYF
TRBJ2-1	-	once	TRBV12-5	TGTGCTAGTGGTCCCCACGAGCCCCTTGAGTACAATGAGCAGTTCTTC	CASGPHEPLEYNEQFF
TRBJ1-1	TRBD1	-	TRBV12-5	TGTGCTAGTGGTTTGCCCCCTGGGACAGGGGTTAACACTGAAGCTTTCTTT	CASGLPPGTGVNTEAFF
TRBJ2-3	TRBD1	-	TRBV7-9	TGTGCCAGCAGCTCGGACAGGCCTAGCACAGATACGCAGTATTTT	CASSSDRPSTDTQYF
TRBJ2-1	TRBD2	-	TRBV10-3	TGTGCCATCAGTGAGTCCAGGGTAGCGGGCCTTTACTCCTACAATGAGCAGTTCTTC	CAISESRVAGLYSYNEQFF
TRBJ2-7	TRBD2	-	TRBV5-6	TGTGCCAGCAGCGAAAGCGGGAGTCGCGACGAGCAGTACTTC	CASSESGSRDEQYF
TRBJ2-7	-	once	TRBV27	TGTGCCAGCAGTTCGAGCTCCTACGAGCAGTACTTC	CASSSSSYEQYF
TRBJ2-1	-	-	TRBV23-1	TGCGCCAGCAGTCAATCGGGGCAGGTGAATGAGCAGTTCTTC	CASSQSGQVNEQFF
TRBJ2-7	TRBD2	-	TRBV5-6	TGTGCCAGCAGCGCCCCAAGACGTGAGACTAGCGGGCTGTACGAGCAGTACTTC	CASSAPRRETSGLYEQYF
TRBJ1-3	-	-	TRBV9	TGTGCCAGCAGCGAAAGCCCCCTTGGGCAGCTCTCTGGAAACACCATATATTTT	CASSESPLGQLSGNTIYF
TRBJ2-7	TRBD1	-	TRBV10-3	TGTGCCCCCACCGGCCCGGACAGGGCCTACGAGCAGTACTTC	CAPTGPDRAYEQYF
TRBJ1-3	-	-	TRBV28	TGTGCCAGCAGCCCGGTTCGCCTGGTCCCTGGAAACACCATATATTTT	CASSPVRLVPGNTIYF
TRBJ2-7	-	once	TRBV28	TGTGCCAGCAGGCACGACAGGAAGGCCCCCTACGAGCAGTACTTC	CASRHDRKAPYEQYF
TRBJ2-1	-	-	TRBV29-1	TGCAGCGTCCAAGCGGTGGGGTCCTCCTACAATGAGCAGTTCTTC	CSVQAVGSSYNEQFF
TRBJ2-3	-	-	TRBV15	TGTGCCACCAGCCCCTGGGACACCCGCACAGATACGCAGTATTTT	CATSPWDTRTDTQYF
TRBJ2-1	-	-	TRBV5-4	TGTGCCAGCTCGGACTCATCCTACAATGAGCAGTTCTTC	CASSDSSYNEQFF
TRBJ1-1	-	-	TRBV7-8	TGTGCCAGCAGCCCCCTGGGCCCTGCCGGAAACACTGAAGCTTTCTTT	CASSPLGPAGNTEAFF
TRBJ1-2	-	-	TRBV4-1	TGCGCCAGCAGCCAAGATCCAGGACAGCCTAACTATGGCTACACCTTC	CASSQDPGQPNYGYTF
TRBJ2-7	-	-	TRBV6-1	TGTGCCAGCAGTGAAGGGCAGGGCCTCTCCTACGAGCAGTACTTC	CASSEGQGLSYEQYF
TRBJ2-1	TRBD1	-	TRBV29-1	TGCAGCGTTGAAGGACAGGGGGGTTGGAATGAGCAGTTCTTC	CSVEGQGGWNEQFF
TRBJ2-4	TRBD1	-	TRBV10-1	TGCGCCAGCAGTGAAGGGACAGGGGCCCTTAAAGCCAAAAACATTCAGTACTTC	CASSEGTGALKAKNIQYF
TRBJ1-4	-	-	TRBV5-8	TGTGCCAGCAGCCGAAAGGACATAGGGGAAAAACTGTTTTTT	CASSRKDIGEKLFF
TRBJ2-1	-	-	TRBV4-1	TGCGCCAGCAGCCTAGGTCCAGGTAATGAGCAGTTCTTC	CASSLGPGNEQFF
TRBJ2-5	-	-	TRBV21-1	TGTGCCAGCAGCGCCCAACTAGCGCAGGGGGAGACCCAGTACTTC	CASSAQLAQGETQYF
TRBJ2-6	-	-	TRBV14	TGTGCCAGCAGCTCCAGGGTCCACGGGGCCAACGTCCTGACTTTC	CASSSRVHGANVLTF
TRBJ2-3	TRBD2	-	TRBV5-1	TGCGCCAGCAGCTTGACAATAACCTCTAGCGGGAGTCGGGATACGCAGTATTTT	CASSLTITSSGSRDTQYF
TRBJ2-2	TRBD2	-	TRBV11-1	TGTGCCAGCAGCTTAGGCGGGAGGGCCTGGACCGGGGAGCTGTTTTTT	CASSLGGRAWTGELFF
TRBJ2-7	TRBD2	-	TRBV16	TGTGCCAGCAGCCACCTAGGGGCGGGAGGTCAAGGATCTTACGAGCAGTACTTC	CASSHLGAGGQGSYEQYF
TRBJ2-3	-	-	TRBV18	TGTGCCAGCTCCCAGACAGGGACTGGCACAGATACGCAGTATTTT	CASSQTGTGTDTQYF
TRBJ2-1	-	-	TRBV9	TGTGCCAGCAGCGGCACTAGCTCCTACAATGAGCAGTTCTTC	CASSGTSSYNEQFF
TRBJ2-7	TRBD1	-	TRBV6-5	TGTGCCAGCAGTTCCCGAGGGGACAGGGTCTACGAGCAGTACTTC	CASSSRGDRVYEQYF
TRBJ2-7	TRBD2	-	TRBV6-4	TGTGCCAGCAGTGACTTGACTAGCGGGGGCTACGAGCAGTACTTC	CASSDLTSGGYEQYF
TRBJ2-7	TRBD1	once	TRBV6-1	TGTGCCAGCAGTGAAAATAGGGGACAGGGTGACTACGAGCAGTACTTC	CASSENRGQGDYEQYF
TRBJ2-7	-	-	TRBV28	TGTGCCAGCAGCATACACAGGGCTAGCTCCTACGAGCAGTACTTC	CASSIHRASSYEQYF
TRBJ2-3	-	few	TRBV11-2	TGTGCCAGCGGGTCTAGACTTTCCACAGATACGCAGTATTTT	CASGSRLSTDTQYF
TRBJ2-1	-	-	TRBV5-1	TGCGCCAGCAGCTTGGTCCCAACCGCTAAAACCGAGCAGTTCTTC	CASSLVPTAKTEQFF
TRBJ2-5	TRBD1	-	TRBV27	TGTGCCAGCAGTTTGGCGACAGGGGGGGACCAAGAGACCCAGTACTTC	CASSLATGGDQETQYF
TRBJ2-7	TRBD2	-	TRBV27	TGTGCCAGCAGTTTAGGGAGGGGACTAGCGGGAGGGCCCTACGAGCAGTACTTC	CASSLGRGLAGGPYEQYF
TRBJ1-2	-	-	TRBV7-9	TGTGCCAGCAGCCCCCCAGATTCATATGGCTACACCTTC	CASSPPDSYGYTF
TRBJ2-3	-	-	TRBV29-1	TGCAGCGTAAGCGGAGTCGGCACAGATACGCAGTATTTT	CSVSGVGTDTQYF
TRBJ2-3	-	-	TRBV30	TGTGCCTGGAGTGTACAAGAGAGGGGCACAGATACGCAGTATTTT	CAWSVQERGTDTQYF
TRBJ2-7	-	-	TRBV4-3	TGCGCCAGCAGCCCGGGGGGCCAGCGCTACGAGCAGTACTTC	CASSPGGQRYEQYF
TRBJ2-1	-	-	TRBV6-5	TGTGCCAGCAGTTTAGGAGGGGACCACAATGAGCAGTTCTTC	CASSLGGDHNEQFF
TRBJ2-7	TRBD1	once	TRBV30	TGTGCCTGGAGCCCTACGGGACAGGACAACGAGCAGTACTTC	CAWSPTGQDNEQYF
TRBJ2-7	-	-	TRBV6-5	TGTGCCAGCAGTTATGCCCAGGCAGCCTCCTACGAGCAGTACTTC	CASSYAQAASYEQYF
TRBJ2-3	-	few	TRBV12-2	TGTGCAAGTCGCCGAACCGGGACTAGCGGGTCGGGGGCAGATACGCAGTATTTT	CASRRTGTSGSGADTQYF
TRBJ1-2	TRBD1	-	TRBV2	TGTGCCAGTACGGACAGGGCTAACTATGGCTACACCTTC	CASTDRANYGYTF
TRBJ2-7	-	-	TRBV4-2	TGTGCCAGCAGCCAAGTTTTCCCTACCTACGAGCAGTACTTC	CASSQVFPTYEQYF
TRBJ2-7	TRBD2	once	TRBV4-3	TGCGCCAGCAGCCATCAACAGAGCGGGGCCGAGCAGTACTTC	CASSHQQSGAEQYF
TRBJ1-5	-	-	TRBV15	TGTGCCACCAGCAGAGATCGGGTTCAGCCCCAGCATTTT	CATSRDRVQPQHF
TRBJ2-2	-	-	TRBV7-6	TGTGCCAGCAGCTTAGCTAGGGGCGGCGGGGAGCTGTTTTTT	CASSLARGGGELFF
TRBJ2-1	TRBD2	-	TRBV18	TGTGCCAGCTCACCCCTCCGGACTAGCGGGGGGCCCGGGGAGCAGTTCTTC	CASSPLRTSGGPGEQFF
TRBJ2-1	TRBD2	-	TRBV28	TGTGCCAGCAGTCCTACTACTAGCGGGAGGCATACCAATGAGCAGTTCTTC	CASSPTTSGRHTNEQFF
TRBJ1-3	-	-	TRBV7-9	TGTGCCAGCAGCAGACCTAAGAGAGGGCCCGTAAACACCATATATTTT	CASSRPKRGPVNTIYF
TRBJ2-3	TRBD2	-	TRBV4-3	TGCGCCAGCAGCCAACTAGCGGATGGAACAGATACGCAGTATTTT	CASSQLADGTDTQYF
TRBJ2-1	-	-	TRBV6-5	TGTGCCAGCAGCCGTGACTACGGGAATGAGCAGTTCTTC	CASSRDYGNEQFF
TRBJ2-1	TRBD2	-	TRBV27	TGTGCCAGCAGTTTAAGCCGGGGACTAGACGGGGGGCCCTCCTACAATGAGCAGTTCTTC	CASSLSRGLDGGPSYNEQFF
TRBJ2-2	TRBD2	-	TRBV9	TGTGCCAGCAGCGTAGAAGCGGGGAAGGACACCGGGGAGCTGTTTTTT	CASSVEAGKDTGELFF